These 17 T cell receptor beta chains were sequenced from one sample in a study of T-cell reconstitution after alpha-beta-depleted transplantation in children. As it was prepared, the TCRbeta library received unique molecular identifiers. Each CDR3 protein is one row after TCRdb ran MiXCR on the PCR reads. This repertoire shows 70,000 or so distinct CDR3 sequences, approximately 11% found once; its top ten account for less than 15%. This material consisted of PBMCs, taken before TCRalphabeta/CD19-depleted stem cell transplant. The receptors shown here come from a boy aged 5-17 years with acute myeloid leukemia, due to receive a stem cell transplant.

The table lists this clonotype with many counts. The chain uses TRBV5-4 and TRBJ2-2; D may be TRBD1 (5 bases). The germline V and J ends were trimmed by 3 bases and 4 bases, with 13 bases remaining between them. The CDR3 is 15 amino acids. CDR1 and CDR2 (germline): SGHNT, YYREEE (reference sequence). The CDR3 loop reads CASSYSGLTTGELFF. The CDR3 nucleotides read TGTGCCAGCAGCTACTCAGGGTTAACCACCGGGGAGCTGTTTTTT.

This clonotype was counted at least ten times. The chain recombines TRBV20-1 with TRBJ2-5; TRBD1 aligns across 7 bases. This CDR3 comprises 14 residues. Germline V lookup: CDR1 DFQATT, CDR2 SNEGSKA (reference sequence). Unmatched junction bases numbered 11, after V lost 5 bases and J lost 5 bases. This CDR3 is CSADQTGLRETQYF. DNA of the CDR3: TGCAGTGCTGATCAGACAGGGCTAAGGGAGACCCAGTACTTC.

This clonotype came up many times. For the CDR3, the DNA is TGCAGTGCCCAAGTCGGATCCGGGGGAGCTGGAAACACCATATATTTT. Its translation is CSAQVGSGGAGNTIYF. The chain couples TRBV20-1 to TRBJ1-3; tentative D call: TRBD1 (5 bases). The CDR3 is 16 residues long. The ends were cut back, 6 bases at V and 2 bases at J, with 20 bases in the middle. Per the germline V gene, CDR1 is DFQATT and CDR2 is SNEGSKA (reference sequence).

This clonotype was counted at least ten times. The DNA of the CDR3 is TGTGCCAGCAGCTTAATAGGACGACAAGAGACCCAGTACTTC. The encoded protein is CASSLIGRQETQYF. V gene TRBV7-2 combines with J gene TRBJ2-5; D uncertain. V lost 2 bases and J lost 2, with 9 bases in between. The CDR3 has 14 residues. The germline gives CDR1 SGHTA, CDR2 FQGNSA.

Points on this clonotype: A much bigger clone sits one base away, suggesting this may be a read error. This chain links TRBV7-6 with TRBJ1-1; maybe TRBD1 (6 bases). Germline V gene data show CDR1 as SGHVS and CDR2 as FNYEAQ. Between the trimmed V and J ends, which lost 4 bases and 11 bases, there was a span of 11 bases. CDR3 length: 11 residues. The DNA of the CDR3 is TGTGCCAGCAGCTCCCCAGGGGACGCTTTCTTT. Its protein product is CASSSPGDAFF.

This clonotype was seen ten or more times. The rearrangement links TRBV7-2 to TRBJ2-2, with TRBD2 matching over 11 bases. CDR1 and CDR2 (germline): SGHTA, FQGNSA. The length of the CDR3 is 16 residues. The J segment lost 4 bases and the V segment lost 3 bases, leaving 4 bases of the junction unmatched. The CDR3 bases are TGTGCCAGCAGCTTTTCTAGCGGGAGGAGCACCGGGGAGCTGTTTTTT. Protein: CASSFSSGRSTGELFF.

Only one count was recorded for this clonotype. The rearrangement links TRBV28 to TRBJ2-5; D remains unclear. This CDR3 spans 12 amino acids. Germline V gene sequence: CDR1 MDHEN, CDR2 SYDVKM. V was cut by 8 bases and J by 3 bases, with 10 bases left in between. CDR3 loop: CASGLEKETQYF. CDR3 DNA sequence: TGTGCCAGCGGATTGGAGAAAGAGACCCAGTACTTC.

About this clonotype: A much larger clone differs by one base, so this may be a read error. V and J are TRBV12-3 or TRBV12-4 and TRBJ1-2; 9 bases align to TRBD1. This CDR3 is built from 15 residues. Trimming cost V 5 bases and J 7 bases; bases outside gene matches: 11. The CDR3 sequence: CASSPRGQGSGGYTF. CDR3 in DNA: TGTGCCAGCAGTCCCCGGGGACAGGGAAGTGGTGGCTACACCTTC.

This clonotype was observed a single time. A read error may explain this, as a much larger clone is one base away. This sequence joins TRBV7-9 and TRBJ2-3; 7 nucleotides align to TRBD2. Germline V gene sequence: CDR1 SEHNR, CDR2 FQNEAQ (reference sequence). This CDR3 has 14 residues. Trimming at V came to 2 bases and at J to 6 bases, leaving 5 bases not matched to a gene. The CDR3 protein is CASSLRWEGDTQYF. The CDR3 nucleotides read TGTGCCAGCAGCTTACGGTGGGAGGGGGATACGCAGTATTTT.

This clonotype was seen repeatedly, ten times or more. The V call is TRBV29-1, the J call TRBJ2-5; weak D call: TRBD2 (5 bases). CDR3 length: 12 residues. Germline V lookup: CDR1 SQVTM, CDR2 ANQGSEA. With 5 bases removed from V and 1 base from J, the gap between germline ends came to 8 bases. DNA of the CDR3: TGCAGCGTTACTCGGGGCCAAGAGACCCAGTACTTC. Translated: CSVTRGQETQYF.

This clonotype was detected a few times. The V call is TRBV5-1, the J call TRBJ2-1; no clear D gene. Trimming shortened V by 5 bases and J by 0 bases, and 6 bases separated the two germline ends. This CDR3 has 13 residues. CDR1 and CDR2 from the germline V gene are SGHRS and YFSETQ. DNA of the CDR3: TGCGCCAGCAGTTGGGTCTCCTACAATGAGCAGTTCTTC. This sequence encodes CASSWVSYNEQFF.

This clonotype was observed many times. The rearrangement uses TRBV10-3 and TRBJ2-5; 8 nucleotides align to TRBD2. The CDR3 consists of 15 residues. Germline V gene sequence: CDR1 ENHRY, CDR2 SYGVKD. The V and J ends lost 8 bases and 1 base, in that order; junction bases with no gene match: 9. The CDR3 DNA is TGTGCCATCGGTAGAAGCGGGGGAATCCAAGAGACCCAGTACTTC. It is translated as CAIGRSGGIQETQYF.

The V and J genes are TRBV5-1 and TRBJ1-6, with D possibly TRBD1 on 6 matching bases. V was cut by 2 bases and J by 14 bases, with 23 bases left in between. The CDR3 totals 16 residues. Germline-derived CDR1 and CDR2 are SGHRS and YFSETQ. The CDR3 sequence: CASSFTLQGPQVSLHF. CDR3 sequence (DNA): TGCGCCAGCAGCTTTACTTTACAGGGACCCCAAGTATCCCTCCACTTT.

There are many counts of this clonotype. The rearrangement uses TRBV12-3 or TRBV12-4 and TRBJ2-3, with 9 bases lining up with TRBD2. This CDR3 has 17 amino acids. The V and J ends lost 5 bases and 3 bases, in that order; junction bases with no gene match: 12. Here the CDR3 DNA reads TGTGCCAGCAGTCCAACCTTTGGCGGGGGGGCGACAGATACGCAGTATTTT. Translated: CASSPTFGGGATDTQYF.

This clonotype was detected many times. The rearrangement uses TRBV7-8 and TRBJ2-7; TRBD2 matches at 7 bases. Trimming cost V 7 bases and J 7 bases; bases outside gene matches: 16. Germline V CDR1 and CDR2: SGHVS, FQNEAQ. This CDR3 contains 15 residues. CDR3 in DNA: TGTGCCAGCACCCTCCTTGCGTGGGGGGGAAGAGAGCAGTACTTC. Translated: CASTLLAWGGREQYF. The full variable domain, rest sourced from reference TRBV7-8 and TRBJ2-7, is GAGVSQSPRYKVAKRGQDVALRCDPISGHVSLFWYQQALGQGPEFLTYFQNEAQLDKSGLPSDRFFAERPEGSVSTLKIQRTQQEDSAVYLCASTLLAWGGREQYFGPGTRLTVT.

This clonotype was observed many times. The V and J genes are TRBV29-1 and TRBJ2-2, with 12 bases lining up with TRBD2. J lost 7 bases, V lost 2 bases, and 5 bases had no gene match. This CDR3 is 15 amino acids long. Germline V gene data show CDR1 as SQVTM and CDR2 as ANQGSEA. The DNA of the CDR3 is TGCAGCGTTGAACCTAGCGGGAGGGCCAGCGGGGAGCTGTTTTTT. As protein: CSVEPSGRASGELFF.

With regard to this clonotype: An end of the junction does not agree with germline; a read error may underlie this. V usage is TRBV5-1 and J usage is TRBJ2-7; either TRBD1 or TRBD2 may fit D (5 bases each). The V gene's germline CDR1 is SGHRS and CDR2 YFSETQ. This CDR3 is built from 16 residues. CDR3 region: CASSAPGLATNSELYF. CDR3 nucleotide sequence: TGCGCCAGCAGCGCACCGGGGCTTGCAACCAACTCGGAGCTGTACTTC.